A selection of T cell receptor beta chains follows, all from one sample in a study of shared clonotypes between healthy human individuals. Here immunoSEQ multiplex PCR was the method, and the copy in TCRdb shows in-frame clones only, minus some. The sample records about 2,500,000 clones, about 92% being singletons. The sample taken for sequencing was naive CD4+ T cells sorted from blood. The receptors derive from a man younger than 35 in good health. Each CDR3 is given with its conserved first and last residue. Each record gives: J gene, V gene, CDR3 protein.

j_call: TRBJ2-1; v_call: TRBV4-1; cdr3_aa: CASSQGGQGLNEQFF
j_call: TRBJ1-6; v_call: TRBV5-1; cdr3_aa: CASSLGGQELITLHF
j_call: TRBJ1-1; v_call: TRBV7-9; cdr3_aa: CASSQPGLEDTEAFF
j_call: TRBJ1-6; v_call: TRBV7-9; cdr3_aa: CASSKRGPRADNSPLHF
j_call: TRBJ2-3; v_call: TRBV6-7; cdr3_aa: CASSYENLDTQYF
j_call: TRBJ2-7; v_call: TRBV7-8; cdr3_aa: CASSSLAWTGTYEQYF
j_call: TRBJ2-3; v_call: TRBV19; cdr3_aa: CASSSTGHGDTQYF
j_call: TRBJ1-3; v_call: TRBV19; cdr3_aa: CASSTSGGTGNTIYF
j_call: TRBJ1-6; v_call: TRBV29-1; cdr3_aa: CSVRGENYNSPLHF
j_call: TRBJ2-3; v_call: TRBV5-1; cdr3_aa: CASSLLPGSTDTQYF
j_call: TRBJ2-7; v_call: TRBV4-3; cdr3_aa: CASSPNRQGTYEQYF
j_call: TRBJ1-4; v_call: TRBV5-5; cdr3_aa: CASSQILGLPEKLFF
j_call: TRBJ1-5; v_call: TRBV5-1; cdr3_aa: CASSPGGSANQPQHF
j_call: TRBJ2-7; v_call: TRBV23-1; cdr3_aa: CASTTEGQGDLFYEQYF
j_call: TRBJ2-6; v_call: TRBV19; cdr3_aa: CASSQTGANVLTF
j_call: TRBJ1-5; v_call: TRBV30; cdr3_aa: CAWSVGSNQPQHF
j_call: TRBJ2-7; v_call: TRBV5-1; cdr3_aa: CASSFVAGSSYEQYF
j_call: TRBJ2-2; v_call: TRBV10-3; cdr3_aa: CAITGNTGELFF
j_call: TRBJ2-7; v_call: TRBV28; cdr3_aa: CASSLRGEQYF
j_call: TRBJ2-3; v_call: TRBV20-1; cdr3_aa: CSASGGDTQYF
j_call: TRBJ1-1; v_call: TRBV11-2; cdr3_aa: CASSWTHDTEAFF
j_call: TRBJ2-7; v_call: TRBV14; cdr3_aa: CASSHSYEQYF
j_call: TRBJ2-1; v_call: TRBV9; cdr3_aa: CASSADKASYNEQFF
j_call: TRBJ2-2; v_call: TRBV6-1; cdr3_aa: CATEGLARTGELFF
j_call: TRBJ1-2; v_call: TRBV14; cdr3_aa: CASSQDHPGGAYGYTF
j_call: TRBJ2-3; v_call: TRBV7-7; cdr3_aa: CASSPGLASADTQYF
j_call: TRBJ2-4; v_call: TRBV5-8; cdr3_aa: CASSVNRGTKNIQYF
j_call: TRBJ2-5; v_call: TRBV7-9; cdr3_aa: CASSQGAQEETQYF
j_call: TRBJ2-7; v_call: TRBV15; cdr3_aa: CATSDGQGAAYEQYF
j_call: TRBJ1-2; v_call: TRBV5-4; cdr3_aa: CASSTDSHYGYTF
j_call: TRBJ1-3; v_call: TRBV4-1; cdr3_aa: CASSQGALILSGNTIYF
j_call: TRBJ1-1; v_call: TRBV30; cdr3_aa: CAWRWEAGTEAFF
j_call: TRBJ2-3; v_call: TRBV7-2; cdr3_aa: CASSSRLAGGLDTQYF
j_call: TRBJ1-6; v_call: TRBV11-2; cdr3_aa: CASSSTGAINSPLHF
j_call: TRBJ2-3; v_call: TRBV5-1; cdr3_aa: CASSSRTGGFTDTQYF
j_call: TRBJ2-7; v_call: TRBV27; cdr3_aa: CASSRTGASSEQYF
j_call: TRBJ1-4; v_call: TRBV30; cdr3_aa: CAWSVPGQLRVYEKLFF
j_call: TRBJ2-3; v_call: TRBV9; cdr3_aa: CASTEAARTDTQYF
j_call: TRBJ1-6; v_call: TRBV6-1; cdr3_aa: CASSDGSRTPLHF
j_call: TRBJ2-3; v_call: TRBV5-1; cdr3_aa: CASSSSGSRTDTQYF
j_call: TRBJ1-2; v_call: TRBV4-2; cdr3_aa: CASSQGSGLGGYTF
j_call: TRBJ2-7; v_call: TRBV6-1; cdr3_aa: CASSQGNEQYF
j_call: TRBJ1-5; v_call: TRBV19; cdr3_aa: CASSIDTGGNQPQHF
j_call: TRBJ2-5; v_call: TRBV10-3; cdr3_aa: CAVGHRVGETQYF
j_call: TRBJ2-7; v_call: TRBV19; cdr3_aa: CASSIKSGATQQYF
j_call: TRBJ2-3; v_call: TRBV27; cdr3_aa: CASMMGLAGGGPDTQYF